These 10 T cell receptor beta chains came from one sample sequenced in a study of blood T cell repertoires in COVID-19. TCRdb's copy holds only in-frame clones and misses some; the assay was immunoSEQ multiplex PCR. The repertoire holds about 98,000 clones, with 86% as singletons. The sequenced sample consisted of peripheral blood. These receptors originate from a man between 45 and 60 years old with acute or convalescent COVID-19.

V gene TRBV6-1 combines with J gene TRBJ2-7; unclear D gene. V dropped 2 bases and J dropped 6 bases, with 8 bases sitting between them. In germline, CDR1 is MNHNS, CDR2 SASEGT. This CDR3 is 12 amino acids long. CDR3 region: CASSENVGEQYF. DNA of the CDR3: TGTGCCAGCAGTGAAAATGTCGGCGAGCAGTACTTC.

The V call is TRBV18, the J call TRBJ2-4; 7 bases are shared with TRBD1. The CDR3 sequence is 15 residues long. Germline assignment: CDR1 KGHSH and CDR2 LQKENI. V was pared by 4 bases and J by 7 bases, with 10 bases of the junction left unmatched. Written as DNA, the CDR3 is TGTGCCAGCTCACGACAGGGACCGGGTTCGAACATTCAGTACTTC. The encoded protein is CASSRQGPGSNIQYF.

The chain is built from TRBV10-1 and TRBJ2-3, with D maybe TRBD1 (5 bases). With 7 bases removed from V and 0 bases from J, the gap between germline ends came to 17 bases. The germline V gene has CDR1 WNHNN and CDR2 SYGVQD (reference sequence). The CDR3 extends over 16 amino acids. CDR3 sequence: CASTKPSRTSTDTQYF. In nucleotides, the CDR3 is TGCGCCAGCACCAAGCCCTCCAGGACAAGCACAGATACGCAGTATTTT.

This clone was seen a handful of times. The chain is built from TRBV24-1 and TRBJ2-7, with D uncertain. Looked up from germline, CDR1 is KGHDR and CDR2 is SFDVKD. V gave up 5 bases and J gave up 6 bases, with 10 bases separating them. The CDR3 length is 12 residues. CDR3 bases: TGTGCCACCAGTGGATCTAGTCCCGAGCAGTACTTC. Its translation is CATSGSSPEQYF.

This clone was seen a few times. The rearrangement links TRBV27 to TRBJ2-2, with 14 bases that match TRBD2. The CDR3 is 22 residues long. Trimming cost V 3 bases and J 5 bases; bases outside gene matches: 20. Germline V gene lookup returns CDR1 MNHEY and CDR2 SMNVEV (reference sequence). The CDR3 protein is CASSFGTASRTSGRTRTGELFF. DNA for the CDR3: TGTGCCAGCAGTTTTGGTACGGCATCGCGGACTAGCGGGAGGACGCGGACCGGGGAGCTGTTTTTT.

This rearrangement joins TRBV2 to TRBJ1-2; D unclear. Deletions cut 1 base from V and 4 bases from J, with 7 bases between. Germline values: CDR1 SNHLY, CDR2 FYNNEI. The CDR3 consists of 13 residues. The CDR3 is CASSEELVYGYTF. For the CDR3, the DNA is TGTGCCAGCAGTGAAGAACTCGTCTATGGCTACACCTTC.

The V and J genes are TRBV4-2 and TRBJ2-5; TRBD2 is a possible D gene (5 bases). The CDR3 covers 15 residues. The germline gives CDR1 LGHNA, CDR2 YNFKEQ. Trimming took 0 bases from V and 3 from J, leaving 11 bases between them. The CDR3 region has the DNA TGTGCCAGCAGCCAAGATGCTAGCCGCGAAGAGACCCAGTACTTC. Translating gives CASSQDASREETQYF.

The chain employs TRBV21-1 and TRBJ1-6; the table gives TRBD1 as D, unverified against the DNA. TRBV21-1 counts as a pseudogene. This CDR3 has 16 amino acids. The CDR3 DNA reads TGTGCCAGCAGCACGTTTCAGGAACACTATAATTCACCCCTCCACTTT. Its protein product is CASSTFQEHYNSPLHF.

This chain joins TRBV7-9 and TRBJ1-1, with 12 bases aligning to TRBD1. The CDR3 extends over 15 amino acids. V lost 5 bases and J lost 7; bases outside the gene matches: 8. Germline CDR1 SEHNR, CDR2 FQNEAQ (reference sequence). The CDR3 DNA reads as TGTGCCAGCAGCGGGACAGGGGGCGACCTCAGTGAAGCTTTCTTT. Its protein product is CASSGTGGDLSEAFF.

This clone turned up a few times. The chain couples TRBV2 to TRBJ2-2; maybe TRBD1 (6 bases). Germline V gene lookup returns CDR1 SNHLY and CDR2 FYNNEI. The CDR3 is made up of 16 amino acids. With 4 bases removed from V and 2 bases from J, the gap between germline ends came to 14 bases. The chain's CDR3 is CASSGGQGLNTGELFF. The CDR3 bases are TGTGCCAGCAGTGGGGGGCAGGGCCTCAACACCGGGGAGCTGTTTTTT. Looking up the rest from reference TRBV2 and TRBJ2-2 gives the full variable domain: EPEVTQTPSHQVTQMGQEVILRCVPISNHLYFYWYRQILGQKVEFLVSFYNNEISEKSEIFDDQFSVERPDGSNFTLKIRSTKLEDSAMYFCASSGGQGLNTGELFFGEGSRLTVL.